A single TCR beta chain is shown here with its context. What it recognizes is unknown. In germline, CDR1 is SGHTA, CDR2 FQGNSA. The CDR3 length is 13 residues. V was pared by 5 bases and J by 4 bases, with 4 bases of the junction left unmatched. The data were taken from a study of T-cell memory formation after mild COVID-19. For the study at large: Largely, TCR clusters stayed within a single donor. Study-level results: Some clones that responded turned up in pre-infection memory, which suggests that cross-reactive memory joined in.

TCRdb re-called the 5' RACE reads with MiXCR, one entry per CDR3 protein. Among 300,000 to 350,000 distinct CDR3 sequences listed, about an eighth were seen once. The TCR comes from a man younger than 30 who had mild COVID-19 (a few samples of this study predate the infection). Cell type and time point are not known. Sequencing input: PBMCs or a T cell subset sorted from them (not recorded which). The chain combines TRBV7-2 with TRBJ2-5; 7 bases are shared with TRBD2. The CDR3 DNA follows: TGTGCCAGCAGCGCCGAGCGGGGAGAGACCCAGTACTTC. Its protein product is CASSAERGETQYF.